One and the same sample provided the 17 T cell receptor beta chains below, sequenced in a study of shared clonotypes between healthy human individuals. Profiled with immunoSEQ multiplex PCR; TCRdb holds only in-frame clones, not every one. The sample has 2.5 million or so clones, roughly nine tenths seen once. Sequenced material: naive CD4+ T cells sorted from blood. The subset: CD45RA+ positively selected. These receptors originate from a man aged 18 to 29 in good health.

The rearrangement joins TRBV28 to TRBJ1-5; no definite D call. V lost 3 bases and J lost 4, with 13 bases in between. Germline CDR1 and CDR2: MDHEN and SYDVKM. The CDR3 is made up of 15 amino acids. In nucleotides, the CDR3 is TGTGCCAGCAGTTTCCGACCGCCCAGAAATCAGCCCCAGCATTTT. As protein: CASSFRPPRNQPQHF.

This clone came up once. In DNA form, the CDR3 reads TGCGCCAGCAGCTCAAAACACAAACCACTAGCGGGAGCCACAGATACGCAGTATTTT. As protein: CASSSKHKPLAGATDTQYF. This chain joins TRBV5-1 and TRBJ2-3; 11 bases fit TRBD2. The trim removed 3 bases at V and 2 bases at J, leaving 14 bases unmatched. The V gene's germline CDR1 is SGHRS and CDR2 YFSETQ. This CDR3 is built from 19 residues.

This chain joins TRBV6-5 and TRBJ1-1; D remains ambiguous. V gave up 2 bases and J gave up 2 bases, with 9 bases separating them. The CDR3 totals 14 residues. In germline, CDR1 is MNHEY, CDR2 SVGAGI. CDR3 in amino acids: CASSYGLGNTEAFF. The CDR3 bases are TGTGCCAGCAGTTACGGTTTGGGTAACACTGAAGCTTTCTTT.

This clone was found a few times. The chain combines TRBV7-9 with TRBJ1-1, with no clear D. Germline assignment: CDR1 SEHNR and CDR2 FQNEAQ (reference sequence). Trimming left V 3 bases short and J 8 bases short, with 4 bases between. The CDR3 covers 10 residues. The CDR3 region is CASSFREAFF. DNA for the CDR3: TGTGCCAGCAGCTTTAGAGAAGCTTTCTTT.

V is TRBV7-2 and J is TRBJ1-2; 8 bases align to TRBD1. Germline CDR1 reads SGHTA; CDR2 reads FQGNSA. The CDR3 is 14 amino acids. The V segment lost 1 base and the J segment 4 bases; nucleotides outside the gene matches: 2. Here the CDR3 DNA reads TGTGCCAGCAGCTTAGAGGACAGGGCCTATGGCTACACCTTC. Amino acid sequence: CASSLEDRAYGYTF. The complete variable domain, with remaining parts taken from reference TRBV7-2 and TRBJ1-2, reads GAGVSQSPSNKVTEKGKDVELRCDPISGHTALYWYRQSLGQGLEFLIYFQGNSAPDKSGLPSDRFSAERTGGSVSTLTIQRTQQEDSAVYLCASSLEDRAYGYTFGSGTRLTVV.

About this clone itself: One junction end does not reproduce the germline sequence, and a read error may be involved. The chain has TRBV18 and TRBJ2-1; 9 bases map to TRBD2. The CDR3 is 13 residues long. Germline V gene data show CDR1 as KGHSH and CDR2 as LQKENI. The CDR3 protein is CASSPEREAPIVF. The CDR3 DNA reads TGTGCCAGCTCACCCGAGCGGGAGGCCCCCATCGTCTTC.

V gene TRBV13 combines with J gene TRBJ2-7; D perhaps matches TRBD2 (7 bases). The V end was cut by 8 bases, the J end by 5 bases, with 10 bases between. This CDR3 region has 11 residues. CDR1 is PRHDT and CDR2 is FYEKMQ in the germline V gene (reference sequence). CDR3: CASRGGDEQYF. CDR3 coding DNA: TGTGCCAGCCGAGGGGGGGACGAGCAGTACTTC. Filled out from reference TRBV13 and TRBJ2-7, the complete variable domain reads AAGVIQSPRHLIKEKRETATLKCYPIPRHDTVYWYQQGPGQDPQFLISFYEKMQSDKGSIPDRFSAQQFSDYHSELNMSSLELGDSALYFCASRGGDEQYFGPGTRLTVT.

This sequence joins TRBV11-2 and TRBJ2-7; tentatively, D is TRBD1 or TRBD2 (5 bases each). The V end was cut by 1 base, the J end by 6 bases, with 16 bases between. CDR1 and CDR2 (germline): SGHAT, FQNNGV. The CDR3 contains 15 residues. CDR3 sequence (DNA): TGTGCCAGCAGCTTAGTTAGTCCAGGGACGGGCGAGCAGTACTTC. Translation: CASSLVSPGTGEQYF.

This chain uses TRBV4-1 with TRBJ1-4; 11 bases are a match to TRBD1. This CDR3 spans 13 amino acids. CDR1 is MGHRA and CDR2 is YSYEKL in the germline V gene. Trimming cost V 7 bases and J 7 bases; bases outside gene matches: 2. The CDR3 loop reads CASKGTGGEKLFF. DNA of the CDR3: TGCGCCAGCAAAGGGACAGGGGGTGAAAAACTGTTTTTT.

The rearrangement links TRBV6-5 to TRBJ1-4, with TRBD1 as a possible D gene (6 bases). Trimming stripped 6 bases from V and 5 bases from J, with 13 bases between. Germline CDR1 MNHEY, CDR2 SVGAGI. This CDR3 region has 14 residues. The CDR3 protein is CASRRGSYNEKLFF. The CDR3 bases are TGTGCCAGCAGAAGGGGGTCCTACAATGAAAAACTGTTTTTT.

The rearrangement uses TRBV28 and TRBJ2-2; maybe TRBD2 (6 bases). Germline lookup yields CDR1 MDHEN and CDR2 SYDVKM. Trimming took off 7 bases at V and 3 bases at J, with 12 bases between the two ends. This CDR3 comprises 14 residues. CDR3 nucleotide sequence: TGTGCCAGCATTCGGAGCGGGTACACCGGGGAGCTGTTTTTT. Its protein is CASIRSGYTGELFF.

CDR3 protein: CATQTGFSYNSPLHF. CDR3 bases: TGTGCCACACAGACAGGGTTCTCCTATAATTCACCCCTCCACTTT. The chain joins TRBV5-4 to TRBJ1-6; 7 positions match TRBD1. The germline V gene encodes CDR1 SGHNT and CDR2 YYREEE (reference sequence). The trim removed 9 bases at V and 0 bases at J, leaving 6 bases unmatched. The CDR3 length is 15 residues. Based on the CDR3 plus reference TRBV5-4 and TRBJ1-6, the full variable domain is ETGVTQSPTHLIKTRGQQVTLRCSSQSGHNTVSWYQQALGQGPQFIFQYYREEENGRGNFPPRFSGLQFPNYSSELNVNALELDDSALYLCATQTGFSYNSPLHFGNGTRLTVT.

The J gene is TRBJ1-4, the V gene TRBV27; the match to TRBD1 covers 8 bases. From germline, CDR1 is MNHEY and CDR2 SMNVEV (reference sequence). V shed 6 bases and J 7 bases; nucleotides not matched to a gene: 7. The CDR3 length is 14 residues. The CDR3 here is CASRQGASGEKLFF. CDR3 DNA sequence: TGTGCCAGCAGGCAGGGGGCGAGCGGTGAAAAACTGTTTTTT. Together with reference TRBV27 and TRBJ1-4, the CDR3 gives the full variable domain: EAQVTQNPRYLITVTGKKLTVTCSQNMNHEYMSWYRQDPGLGLRQIYYSMNVEVTDKGDVPEGYKVSRKEKRNFPLILESPSPNQTSLYFCASRQGASGEKLFFGSGTQLSVL.

The chain recombines TRBV6-5 with TRBJ2-3, with D perhaps matching TRBD1 (6 bases). The V and J ends lost 4 bases and 4 bases respectively, with 15 bases between them. The CDR3 has 15 amino acids. CDR1 MNHEY and CDR2 SVGAGI come from the germline V gene. This CDR3 is CASSSVGGGPDTQYF. CDR3 nucleotide sequence: TGTGCCAGCAGTTCCGTGGGTGGGGGCCCAGATACGCAGTATTTT.

This clone was observed a single time. The chain uses TRBV27 and TRBJ2-7, with D maybe TRBD2 (7 bases). The CDR3 spans 16 residues. V was clipped by 5 bases and J by 3 bases, with 20 bases between them. Per the germline V gene, CDR1 is MNHEY and CDR2 is SMNVEV (reference sequence). The CDR3 loop is CASSPTRGGGYYEQYF. The DNA for the CDR3 is TGTGCCAGCAGTCCCACTAGGGGGGGAGGGTACTACGAGCAGTACTTC.

This sequence joins TRBV4-1 and TRBJ2-3; D might be TRBD2 (6 bases). This CDR3 spans 17 amino acids. CDR1 MGHRA and CDR2 YSYEKL come from the germline V gene. Trimming removed 0 bases from V and 3 bases from J, with 16 bases in between. CDR3 nucleotide sequence: TGCGCCAGCAGCCAAGACGGGGGTCGAACCGGGACAGATACGCAGTATTTT. This translates into CASSQDGGRTGTDTQYF.

Concerning this clone itself: The sample contains more than one DNA sequence encoding this CDR3. V gene TRBV28 combines with J gene TRBJ2-7, with 8 nucleotides matching TRBD1. CDR1 is MDHEN and CDR2 is SYDVKM in the germline V gene. The V and J ends lost 4 bases and 2 bases, in that order; junction bases with no gene match: 7. CDR3 length: 15 residues. The CDR3 nucleotides are TGTGCCAGCAGTTCGACCGGGACAGGCCCCTACGAGCAGTACTTC. Its protein product is CASSSTGTGPYEQYF. Supplemented by reference TRBV28 and TRBJ2-7, the full variable domain reads DVKVTQSSRYLVKRTGEKVFLECVQDMDHENMFWYRQDPGLGLRLIYFSYDVKMKEKGDIPEGYSVSREKKERFSLILESASTNQTSMYLCASSSTGTGPYEQYFGPGTRLTVT.